These T cell receptor beta chains were read from a single sample in a study of cytomegalovirus exposure and HLA in healthy donors. Here immunoSEQ multiplex PCR was the method, and the copy in TCRdb shows in-frame clones only, minus some. The data hold roughly 170,000 clones, with roughly 80% observed a single time. Sample: PBMCs. Every receptor here comes from a man aged 30 to 39 in good health and CMV-seronegative. Both conserved end residues are part of each CDR3. The D gene is left open where the match is weak. Only part of the rows carry a size: once, few, many, or a class if the clone is expanded.

TRBJ1-4	TRBD1	TRBV7-9	few	TGTGCCAGCAGCCAAAGCGGACAGGGGGCGCGTGAAAAACTGTTTTTT	CASSQSGQGAREKLFF
TRBJ2-1	TRBD2	TRBV5-1	.	TGCGCCAGCAGCCCGGGACTAGCGGACTACAATGAGCAGTTCTTC	CASSPGLADYNEQFF
TRBJ2-2	TRBD2	TRBV19	.	TGTGCCAGTAGGGCAGTATTGACTAGCCTCGGGGAGCTGTTTTTT	CASRAVLTSLGELFF
TRBJ1-2	TRBD1	TRBV7-3	.	TGTGCCAGCAGCTACTCCGGGACAGGGGGCCTCTATGGCTACACCTTC	CASSYSGTGGLYGYTF
TRBJ1-6	.	TRBV30	.	TGTGCCTGGAGTTTCCCAGGGGATTCACCCCTCCACTTT	CAWSFPGDSPLHF
TRBJ2-2	.	TRBV6-5	.	TGTGCCAGCAGCAGGCAGGATAACACCGGGGAGCTGTTTTTT	CASSRQDNTGELFF
TRBJ2-7	.	TRBV10-3	.	TGTGCCATCAGCGGGGTGGGTAACGAGCAGTACTTC	CAISGVGNEQYF
TRBJ2-1	.	TRBV4-1	.	TGCGCCAGCAGCCAATCCCCCCGGCAGGGCTCCTACAATGAGCAGTTCTTC	CASSQSPRQGSYNEQFF
TRBJ1-1	.	TRBV27	.	TGTGCCAGCAGTTTATCTACTACGGGGGACACTGAAGCTTTCTTT	CASSLSTTGDTEAFF
TRBJ1-5	.	TRBV15	.	TGTGCCACCAGCAGCCTCGGGGGAAGCGGTCAGCCCCAGCATTTT	CATSSLGGSGQPQHF
TRBJ2-1	TRBD2	TRBV5-1	few	TGCGCCAGCAGCTGGGGGGCGGGAGGCTCCTACAATGAGCAGTTCTTC	CASSWGAGGSYNEQFF
TRBJ2-7	.	TRBV7-6	.	TGTGCCAGCAGCCGTGCCCTAGACTACGAGCAGTACTTC	CASSRALDYEQYF
TRBJ1-6	TRBD1	TRBV2	.	TGTGCCAGCAGTGTCGGACAGGTAGAGCACTTT	CASSVGQVEHF
TRBJ2-7	.	TRBV7-2	.	TGTGCCAGCAGCTTCGGGCATCACCAAAGGCATGAGGGGGAATACGAGCAGTACTTC	CASSFGHHQRHEGEYEQYF
TRBJ1-1	.	TRBV21-1	.	TGTGCCAGCAGCAAAGGTTTCAGGGGGGAGAACACTGAAGCTTTCTTT	CASSKGFRGENTEAFF
TRBJ2-4	TRBD1	TRBV29-1	.	TGCAGCGGGGGCCGGGACAGGGGAAACATTCAGTACTTC	CSGGRDRGNIQYF
TRBJ2-7	.	TRBV6-5	.	TGTGCCAGCAGTCCCCAGACAGGACCCTTCGAGCAGTACTTC	CASSPQTGPFEQYF
TRBJ2-1	TRBD1	TRBV30	.	TGTGCCGGAACCCGGGACAGGGGCTACAATGAGCAGTTCTTC	CAGTRDRGYNEQFF
TRBJ2-1	TRBD1	TRBV19	.	TGTGCCAGTAGTACCCACCCGGGACAGGGGGCCTACAATGAGCAGTTCTTC	CASSTHPGQGAYNEQFF
TRBJ2-2	.	TRBV18	.	TGTGCCAGCTCACCACCCGGAGGGGACCGGGAGCTGTTTTTT	CASSPPGGDRELFF
TRBJ2-3	TRBD1	TRBV27	.	TGTGCCAGCAGTTTTTTTCCTCCGGGACAGGGATTCACAGATACGCAGTATTTT	CASSFFPPGQGFTDTQYF
TRBJ2-1	.	TRBV4-2	.	TGTGCCAGCAGCCAAGAACCAGCAGGCTCCTACAATGAGCAGTTCTTC	CASSQEPAGSYNEQFF
TRBJ1-2	.	TRBV7-3	.	TGTGCCAGCAGCCCCCCCAGGGGAATTAACTATGGCTACACCTTC	CASSPPRGINYGYTF